The 12 T cell receptor beta chains listed next were all sequenced from one sample in a study of lymphopenia after photon versus proton radiotherapy. Generated by immunoSEQ multiplex PCR, the TCRdb table keeps only in-frame clones and is missing some. The repertoire holds 25,000 to 30,000 clones, roughly four fifths seen once, with around 30% in the top ten. The source material was peripheral blood, sampled from a patient treated with photon-based radiotherapy. These receptors all stem from a man between 50 and 59 years old with gastric cancer.

This rearrangement joins TRBV6-1 to TRBJ2-1; 7 bases are a match to TRBD2. CDR3 length equals 14 residues. From germline, CDR1 is MNHNS and CDR2 SASEGT. V lost 8 bases to trimming and J lost 5 bases; unmatched junction nucleotides: 9. The CDR3 nucleotides are TGTGCCAGCGGATCGAGCGGGGATCACAATGAGCAGTTCTTC. This codes for CASGSSGDHNEQFF.

The chain couples TRBV9 to TRBJ2-7, with 8 positions matching TRBD1. The junction had 9 bases not matched to a gene; V was cut back by 4 bases and J by 6 bases. This CDR3 is built from 14 residues. The V gene's germline CDR1 is SGDLS and CDR2 YYNGEE. For the CDR3, the DNA is TGTGCCAGCAGCCAGGGGGCGCGCGGGGTCGAGCAGTACTTC. Encoded protein: CASSQGARGVEQYF.

The chain couples TRBV2 to TRBJ1-5; 9 bases are shared with TRBD1. V shed 5 bases, J shed 6 bases, and the junction held 5 bases outside the gene matches. CDR3 length equals 14 residues. Germline V gives CDR1 SNHLY, CDR2 FYNNEI. The CDR3: CASSKGQGFQPQHF. The CDR3 bases are TGTGCCAGCAGTAAAGGACAGGGGTTTCAGCCCCAGCATTTT.

The chain has TRBV2 and TRBJ1-5, with 10 bases that match TRBD1. The CDR3 is 17 amino acids. Germline CDR1 is SNHLY and CDR2 is FYNNEI. With V trimmed by 5 bases and J by 0 bases, 7 bases remained unmatched. The DNA of the CDR3 is TGTGCCAGCAGTTACGCCGGGACAGGGGTTAGCAATCAGCCCCAGCATTTT. This codes for CASSYAGTGVSNQPQHF.

This clone was seen a handful of times. The chain combines TRBV6-1 with TRBJ2-7; D ambiguous. The CDR3 is made up of 13 amino acids. Trimming cost V 1 base and J 4 bases, with 8 bases left between them. CDR1 and CDR2 (germline): MNHNS, SASEGT. The CDR3: CASSEVLVYEQYV. CDR3 coding DNA: TGTGCCAGCAGTGAAGTGTTAGTTTACGAGCAGTACGTC.

Judged by abundance, this clone is medium-sized. This chain links TRBV6-1 with TRBJ1-6, with 7 bases that match TRBD1. Germline loops: CDR1 MNHNS, CDR2 SASEGT. The CDR3 runs 15 residues. Trimming took 3 bases from V and 7 from J; bases not matched to a gene: 6. The CDR3 loop reads CASSERQGINSPLHF. DNA of the CDR3: TGTGCCAGCAGTGAGCGACAGGGAATAAATTCACCCCTCCACTTT.

Written as DNA, the CDR3 is TGCGCCAGCAGCTTAGAGGGACGGGGAGAAGAGACCCAGTACTTC. Amino acid sequence: CASSLEGRGEETQYF. The genes are TRBV5-1 and TRBJ2-5; D is possibly TRBD1 or TRBD2 (5 bases each). V lost 2 bases to trimming and J lost 3 bases, with 14 bases between them. This CDR3 spans 15 amino acids. Germline lookup yields CDR1 SGHRS and CDR2 YFSETQ.

The rearrangement uses TRBV6-1 and TRBJ1-6; D ambiguous. V was trimmed by 4 bases and J by 10 bases, leaving 14 bases between them. The CDR3 is 14 amino acids. From germline, CDR1 is MNHNS and CDR2 SASEGT. This CDR3 reads CASSVRTAVSPLHF. The CDR3 region has the DNA TGTGCCAGCAGTGTGAGGACGGCGGTGTCACCCCTCCACTTT.

This sequence joins TRBV14 and TRBJ2-6; 8 bases map to TRBD1. Germline CDR1 reads SGHDN; CDR2 reads FVKESK. CDR3 size: 16 residues. Trimming took 4 bases from V and 9 from J; bases not matched to a gene: 11. The CDR3 sequence is CASSPRQGSVVNVLTF. CDR3 bases: TGTGCCAGCAGCCCCCGACAGGGGAGTGTAGTCAACGTCCTGACTTTC.

The genes are TRBV6-6 and TRBJ2-3; no clear D. Trimming removed 4 bases from V and 2 bases from J, with 10 bases in between. The CDR3 is 14 amino acids. Germline V CDR1 and CDR2: MNHNY, SVGAGI (reference sequence). The CDR3 region has the DNA TGTGCCAGCAGTTCGCTGGGGTACACAGATACGCAGTATTTT. Translation: CASSSLGYTDTQYF.

The V and J genes are TRBV5-4 and TRBJ2-7; 8 bases are shared with TRBD1. Germline V gives CDR1 SGHNT, CDR2 YYREEE (reference sequence). Germline trimming cut 4 bases from V and 7 bases from J; bases unmatched to any gene: 7. The CDR3 length is 13 residues. CDR3 in DNA: TGTGCCAGCAGCCCCGGACAGGGAAGGGAGCAGTACGTC. It is translated as CASSPGQGREQYV.

V gene TRBV2 combines with J gene TRBJ2-7; D gene uncertain. The germline gives CDR1 SNHLY, CDR2 FYNNEI. The V and J ends lost 9 bases and 7 bases respectively, with 16 bases between them. The CDR3 consists of 12 residues. Written as DNA, the CDR3 is TGTGCCAGTCGCCTCAAACCCATTGAGCAGTACTTC. Amino acids: CASRLKPIEQYF.